This T cell receptor (beta chain) was identified in a study of control samples from healthy donors and cancer patients. Libraries were prepared by immunoSEQ multiplex PCR; TCRdb keeps only in-frame clonotypes and omits some of them. The data contain approximately 130,000 clones, about 89% of them singletons. The germline gives CDR1 LNHDA, CDR2 SQIVND (reference sequence). The length of the CDR3 is 15 residues. Between the trimmed V and J ends, which lost 4 bases and 4 bases, there was a span of 16 bases. J is TRBJ2-5 and V is TRBV19; D might be TRBD1 (7 bases). The sequencing input was blood. This receptor was identified in a middle-aged man in good health. The DNA of the CDR3 is TGTGCCAGTAGTACCACTCCTCAGGGGGGAGAGACCCAGTACTTC. Translation gives CASSTTPQGGETQYF.